This T cell receptor beta chain was sequenced for a study of T cell responses to AZD1222 COVID-19 vaccine. Worth noting for this clone: Its antigen is not known.

The V and J ends lost 5 bases and 2 bases respectively, with 13 bases between them. The V gene's germline CDR1 is SGHNT and CDR2 YENEEA. The CDR3 covers 14 residues. Generated by immunoSEQ multiplex PCR, the TCRdb table keeps only in-frame clones and is missing some. This sample has some 150,000 clones; more than 70% occur once, and the top ten carry roughly 3.5%. Study results and limitations: Increases in Spike-specific TCR breadth and depth were seen after two AZD1222 doses. Only a handful of AZD1222 recipients, six or seven in all, had baseline seropositivity. Donors in the cohort were predominantly white British and more often female, and clonal diversity was possibly underestimated. CD4 TCRs linked to vaccination spanned spike, dominating at 160-218 and 743-854.

This clonotype was obtained from an adult in good health. The V gene is TRBV11-3, the J gene TRBJ2-7; D call uncertain. The sample in question was peripheral blood, obtained on day 0 of MenACWY control vaccination. The DNA for the CDR3 is TGTGCCAGCAGCAGTAGAAGTCGTCCCTACGAGCAGTACTTC. Amino acids: CASSSRSRPYEQYF.